Below are 32 T cell receptor beta chains sequenced from a single sample in a study of response to subunit inactivated influenza vaccine. TCRdb processed the RT-PCR reads anew with MiXCR; each CDR3 protein has one entry. The sample yields over 450,000 distinct CDR3 sequences, around 13% seen once. Sequenced here: PBMCs from blood, sampled more than 35 days after vaccination. The receptors were sampled from a man aged 45-65 years who received an inactivated influenza vaccine.

This clonotype was detected only a few times. The chain employs TRBV5-1 and TRBJ2-7, with 9 positions matching TRBD2. The J segment lost 5 bases and the V segment lost 4 bases, leaving 7 bases of the junction unmatched. The CDR3 runs 14 residues. Germline CDR1 and CDR2: SGHRS and YFSETQ. The CDR3 region has the DNA TGCGCCAGCAGCCCGGGACTAGCTCACGACGAGCAGTACTTC. Translation: CASSPGLAHDEQYF.

This clonotype has at least ten counts. CDR3 amino acids: CASSDEGHSSTGELFF. CDR3 coding DNA: TGTGCCAGCAGTGATGAAGGACACTCTTCCACCGGGGAGCTGTTTTTT. The gene calls are TRBV25-1 and TRBJ2-2; maybe TRBD1 (5 bases). The V gene lost 3 bases and the J gene lost 4 bases, with 15 bases spanning the gap. Germline V gives CDR1 MGHDK, CDR2 SYGVNS. The CDR3 is 16 amino acids. Full variable domain (missing parts from reference TRBV25-1 and TRBJ2-2): EADIYQTPRYLVIGTGKKITLECSQTMGHDKMYWYQQDPGMELHLIHYSYGVNSTEKGDLSSESTVSRIRTEHFPLTLESARPSHTSQYLCASSDEGHSSTGELFFGEGSRLTVL.

J is TRBJ1-1 and V is TRBV7-8; a possible D gene is TRBD1 (5 bases). The CDR3 has 14 residues. V lost 0 bases and J 8 bases, leaving 13 bases between the germline ends. Germline loops: CDR1 SGHVS, CDR2 FQNEAQ. CDR3 sequence reads: CASSLARATAEAFF. In DNA form, the CDR3 reads TGTGCCAGCAGCTTAGCCAGGGCTACGGCAGAAGCTTTCTTT.

This clonotype showed up just a few times. This chain links TRBV28 with TRBJ2-3; D is possibly TRBD1 or TRBD2 (5 bases each). The CDR3 runs to 14 residues. Trimming removed 2 bases at V and 2 bases at J, with 8 bases between. The germline V gene has CDR1 MDHEN and CDR2 SYDVKM. CDR3 coding DNA: TGTGCCAGCAGTTTACCGGGGCCCACAGATACGCAGTATTTT. Translated, it gives CASSLPGPTDTQYF.

The chain carries TRBV9 and TRBJ2-7; the D call may be TRBD1 or TRBD2 (5 bases each). Trimming removed 4 bases from V and 2 bases from J, with 16 bases in between. The CDR3 runs to 15 residues. Germline CDR1 SGDLS, CDR2 YYNGEE. CDR3 loop: CASSLGDQGPYEQYF. Written as DNA, the CDR3 is TGTGCCAGCAGCTTAGGGGACCAAGGCCCCTACGAGCAGTACTTC.

This chain connects TRBV12-3 or TRBV12-4 to TRBJ2-4; D is undetermined. V lost 8 bases and J lost 0, with 8 bases in between. The CDR3 spans 13 residues. The CDR3 protein is CASAREAKNIQYF. The CDR3 bases are TGTGCCAGCGCCCGAGAAGCCAAAAACATTCAGTACTTC.

The table lists this clonotype with a few counts. This chain links TRBV11-2 with TRBJ2-1; D uncertain. Trimming removed 1 base from V and 4 bases from J, with 8 bases in between. This CDR3 has 14 residues. Germline V CDR1 and CDR2: SGHAT, FQNNGV. The CDR3 sequence: CASSLARAYNEQFF. For the CDR3, the DNA is TGTGCCAGCAGCTTAGCCAGAGCTTACAATGAGCAGTTCTTC.

The chain has TRBV5-1 and TRBJ2-7; D is uncertain. The germline CDR1 and CDR2 sequences are SGHRS and YFSETQ. The V gene lost 1 base and the J gene lost 6 bases, with 14 bases spanning the gap. CDR3 size: 14 residues. The CDR3 coding sequence is TGCGCCAGCAGCTTGTGGGTTCACATCTCCGAGCAGTACTTC. The encoded protein is CASSLWVHISEQYF.

This clonotype has a count of ten or more. This chain joins TRBV7-9 and TRBJ1-2, with D hard to call. This CDR3 has 16 residues. Per the germline V gene, CDR1 is SEHNR and CDR2 is FQNEAQ (reference sequence). The ends were cut back, 4 bases at V and 6 bases at J, with 21 bases in the middle. CDR3 region: CASSSLSVPEAHGYTF. DNA of the CDR3: TGTGCCAGCAGCTCCCTATCGGTCCCGGAGGCGCATGGCTACACCTTC.

This clonotype came up a few times. This chain uses TRBV24-1 with TRBJ2-1, with TRBD1 matching 9 bases. Germline assignment: CDR1 KGHDR and CDR2 SFDVKD. This CDR3 region has 14 residues. The trim removed 2 bases at V and 6 bases at J, leaving 1 base unmatched. The DNA of the CDR3 is TGTGCCACCAGTGATTGGACAGGGGTCAATGAGCAGTTCTTC. This encodes CATSDWTGVNEQFF.

The CDR3 region is CASSPLGGTYEQYF. The DNA of the CDR3 is TGCGCCAGCAGCCCGTTGGGAGGGACCTACGAGCAGTACTTC. The chain has TRBV5-1 and TRBJ2-7; 7 positions match TRBD2. Germline trimming cut 4 bases from V and 2 bases from J; bases unmatched to any gene: 6. Germline CDR1 and CDR2: SGHRS and YFSETQ. The CDR3 sequence is 14 residues long.

The chain links TRBV20-1 to TRBJ1-5; 7 nucleotides align to TRBD1. V dropped 2 bases and J dropped 1; count of bases not matched to a gene: 5. This CDR3 comprises 15 residues. Germline CDR1 reads DFQATT; CDR2 reads SNEGSKA (reference sequence). CDR3 bases: TGCAGTGCTAGACATCCGGGACAGAGCAATCAGCCCCAGCATTTT. Translated, it gives CSARHPGQSNQPQHF.

This chain connects TRBV27 to TRBJ1-5; possibly TRBD1 for D (5 bases). Trimming took 8 bases from V and 5 from J, leaving 13 bases between them. CDR3 length: 13 amino acids. Germline loops: CDR1 MNHEY, CDR2 SMNVEV (reference sequence). The CDR3 protein is CASGYTGDQPQHF. The CDR3 DNA reads TGTGCCAGCGGGTACACAGGAGATCAGCCCCAGCATTTT.

This clonotype has only a few counts. This sequence joins TRBV10-3 and TRBJ2-1, with D unresolved. The germline V gene encodes CDR1 ENHRY and CDR2 SYGVKD. CDR3 length: 13 residues. V lost 7 bases and J 8 bases, leaving 15 bases between the germline ends. CDR3 residues: CAITSGRADEQFF. The CDR3 bases are TGTGCCATCACCTCCGGTCGGGCCGATGAGCAGTTCTTC.

This clonotype was counted ten times or more. V is TRBV6-5 and J is TRBJ2-7; 7 nucleotides line up with TRBD2. V lost 2 bases and J lost 6; bases outside the gene matches: 10. Germline V gene lookup returns CDR1 MNHEY and CDR2 SVGAGI. The CDR3 loop spans 15 amino acids. The CDR3 sequence: CASSYDTGGKGEQYF. The CDR3, as DNA: TGTGCCAGCAGTTACGACACGGGGGGAAAAGGCGAGCAGTACTTC.

The J gene is TRBJ2-1, the V gene TRBV4-2, with D unresolved. Trimming took off 5 bases at V and 4 bases at J, with 18 bases between the two ends. Germline V gene sequence: CDR1 LGHNA, CDR2 YNFKEQ. The CDR3 contains 16 residues. The CDR3 nucleotides read TGTGCCAGCAGCTCACCAACGGGTCTGGGGTACAATGAGCAGTTCTTC. Its translation is CASSSPTGLGYNEQFF.

The chain employs TRBV2 and TRBJ2-7; the match to TRBD1 covers 7 bases. There are 14 residues in the CDR3. The germline V gene encodes CDR1 SNHLY and CDR2 FYNNEI. V dropped 7 bases and J dropped 2; count of bases not matched to a gene: 8. CDR3 amino acids: CASNSRQGPYEQYF. The DNA of the CDR3 is TGTGCCAGCAATTCTCGACAGGGACCCTACGAGCAGTACTTC.

This clonotype showed up just a few times. The rearrangement uses TRBV20-1 and TRBJ1-1; TRBD1 is a possible D gene (5 bases). This CDR3 contains 14 residues. Per the germline V gene, CDR1 is DFQATT and CDR2 is SNEGSKA (reference sequence). V lost 1 base and J lost 1, with 10 bases in between. CDR3 region: CSARVGVGNTEAFF. The DNA of the CDR3 is TGCAGTGCTAGAGTGGGGGTAGGGAACACTGAAGCTTTCTTT.

The chain is built from TRBV6-5 and TRBJ2-5; D is unresolved. The ends were cut back, 2 bases at V and 5 bases at J, with 15 bases in the middle. The CDR3 runs 15 residues. Germline V gene data show CDR1 as MNHEY and CDR2 as SVGAGI. This CDR3 reads CASSYTIGKSETQYF. CDR3 in DNA: TGTGCCAGCAGTTACACCATTGGGAAGTCTGAGACCCAGTACTTC.

A few counts support this clonotype. The chain uses TRBV20-1 and TRBJ2-7, with 7 bases identical to TRBD1. Germline CDR1 and CDR2: DFQATT and SNEGSKA (reference sequence). The CDR3 spans 13 residues. V shed 6 bases and J 2 bases; nucleotides not matched to a gene: 7. The CDR3 spells CSAALGTAYEQYF. The CDR3 DNA reads TGCAGTGCAGCCCTCGGGACAGCCTACGAGCAGTACTTC.

V is TRBV9 and J is TRBJ2-1; 8 nucleotides align to TRBD2. The CDR3 runs 16 residues. The V and J ends lost 0 bases and 2 bases, in that order; junction bases with no gene match: 4. Germline CDR1 reads SGDLS; CDR2 reads YYNGEE. The CDR3 sequence: CASSVDVRGAYNEQFF. The DNA of the CDR3 is TGTGCCAGCAGCGTAGACGTGCGGGGGGCCTACAATGAGCAGTTCTTC. The complete variable domain, with remaining parts taken from reference TRBV9 and TRBJ2-1, reads DSGVTQTPKHLITATGQRVTLRCSPRSGDLSVYWYQQSLDQGLQFLIQYYNGEERAKGNILERFSAQQFPDLHSELNLSSLELGDSALYFCASSVDVRGAYNEQFFGPGTRLTVL.

The CDR3 spells CASSLLLAGGPTKKETQYF. CDR3 in DNA: TGTGCCAGCAGTTTGTTGCTAGCGGGAGGGCCCACCAAAAAAGAGACCCAGTACTTC. The chain couples TRBV28 to TRBJ2-5; 12 bases align to TRBD2. The CDR3 runs 19 residues. Losses at the gene ends were 3 bases for V and 3 bases for J; bases not matched to a gene: 14. The V gene's germline CDR1 is MDHEN and CDR2 SYDVKM.

Only a few counts were recorded for this clonotype. The chain employs TRBV3-1 and TRBJ1-5, with D possibly being TRBD1 (6 bases). This CDR3 has 14 amino acids. V lost 1 base and J lost 6, with 10 bases in between. In germline, CDR1 is LGHDT, CDR2 YNNKEL (reference sequence). CDR3 DNA: TGTGCCAGCAGCCAAGTAGGGGGGAGTCAGCCCCAGCATTTT. Its translation is CASSQVGGSQPQHF. The full variable domain, in which reference TRBV3-1 and TRBJ1-5 provide the parts outside the CDR3, is DTAVSQTPKYLVTQMGNDKSIKCEQNLGHDTMYWYKQDSKKFLKIMFSYNNKELIINETVPNRFSPKSPDKAHLNLHINSLELGDSAVYFCASSQVGGSQPQHFGDGTRLSIL.

This clonotype came up a few times. This sequence joins TRBV7-3 and TRBJ2-1; 11 positions agree with TRBD2. The CDR3 is 15 residues long. J lost 7 bases, V lost 3 bases, and 5 bases had no gene match. Germline values: CDR1 SGHTA, CDR2 FQGTGA. The CDR3 bases are TGTGCCAGCAGCTTCCTAGCGGGAGGTCAAAATGAGCAGTTCTTC. Residues: CASSFLAGGQNEQFF.

The rearrangement joins TRBV18 to TRBJ2-5, with D possibly being TRBD1 or TRBD2 (5 bases each). CDR1 and CDR2 (germline): KGHSH, LQKENI. CDR3 length: 15 residues. With 3 bases removed from V and 2 bases from J, the gap between germline ends came to 13 bases. The CDR3 DNA sequence: TGTGCCAGCTCACCCCGGGACGCTAAACAAGAGACCCAGTACTTC. This encodes CASSPRDAKQETQYF.

The sample holds a few counts of this clonotype. V gene TRBV5-5 combines with J gene TRBJ1-5; possible D gene TRBD1, 5 bases. Trimming removed 2 bases from V and 0 bases from J, with 9 bases in between. From germline, CDR1 is SGHKS and CDR2 YYEKEE (reference sequence). There are 15 residues in the CDR3. CDR3 nucleotides: TGTGCCAGCAGCTTCGCCGGGGGTAGCAATCAGCCCCAGCATTTT. Residues: CASSFAGGSNQPQHF.

This clonotype was found a few times. This rearrangement joins TRBV6-8 to TRBJ2-7; D gene unclear. CDR3 length equals 12 residues. V lost 7 bases and J lost 2, with 9 bases in between. Looked up from germline, CDR1 is MNHGY and CDR2 is SAAAGT. CDR3 DNA sequence: TGTGCCAGCAAACCGGAAACCTACGAGCAGTACTTC. Translated: CASKPETYEQYF.

This clonotype was counted between two and nine times. The chain has TRBV7-9 and TRBJ1-6, with 8 nucleotides matching TRBD1. This CDR3 comprises 15 residues. With 5 bases clipped from V and 7 bases from J, the junction kept 7 bases outside the gene matches. Germline V gene data show CDR1 as SEHNR and CDR2 as FQNEAQ (reference sequence). Here the CDR3 reads CASSPGQGPNSPLHF. The CDR3 nucleotides are TGTGCCAGCAGCCCCGGACAGGGACCCAATTCACCCCTCCACTTT.

The gene calls are TRBV20-1 and TRBJ2-1, with 10 bases identical to TRBD2. The CDR3 is 15 amino acids. Germline assignment: CDR1 DFQATT and CDR2 SNEGSKA (reference sequence). J lost 1 base, V lost 3 bases, and 3 bases had no gene match. The CDR3 reads CSASLAGDSYNEQFF. The CDR3 bases are TGCAGTGCTAGCCTAGCGGGAGATTCCTACAATGAGCAGTTCTTC.

This clonotype occurred a few times. The CDR3 nucleotides read TGTGCCAGCAGCCCTTGGGGGACTAGCACAGATACGCAGTATTTT. It yields the protein CASSPWGTSTDTQYF. The rearrangement links TRBV7-6 to TRBJ2-3; the D gene is possibly TRBD2 (6 bases). V lost 5 bases to trimming and J lost 0 bases, with 12 bases between them. This CDR3 has 15 residues. Germline CDR1 is SGHVS and CDR2 is FNYEAQ.

The chain recombines TRBV27 with TRBJ2-1; possibly TRBD1 for D (6 bases). V gave up 6 bases and J gave up 4 bases, with 19 bases separating them. The CDR3 consists of 16 residues. Germline values: CDR1 MNHEY, CDR2 SMNVEV (reference sequence). As DNA, the CDR3 is TGTGCCAGCAGCAGGGAGCCGTGGGGGCTGTACAATGAGCAGTTCTTC. Translation gives CASSREPWGLYNEQFF.

This clonotype was seen at least ten times. V and J are TRBV4-2 and TRBJ2-7; 7 bases are a match to TRBD2. CDR1 is LGHNA, CDR2 YNFKEQ, per germline. J was trimmed by 3 bases and V by 1 base; bases with no gene match: 6. The CDR3 has 15 amino acids. Here the CDR3 DNA reads TGTGCCAGCAGCCAAGTGGCGGGAGAGATCTACGAGCAGTACTTC. Protein: CASSQVAGEIYEQYF.